A selection of T cell receptor beta chains follows, all from one sample in a study of OX40 agonist ivuxolimab in advanced cancers. Assay: immunoSEQ multiplex PCR; the TCRdb copy retains only in-frame clones and omits some. The sample contains tens of thousands of clones, around nine tenths of which appear only once. The starting material was CD4+ or CD8+ T cells sorted from blood, obtained in a trial of the OX40 agonist ivuxolimab. The origin of the receptors is an adult with an advanced solid tumor such as melanoma, head and neck, liver or kidney cancer. Both conserved end residues are part of each CDR3. The order of the fields is CDR3 protein, CDR3 DNA, J gene, V gene, clone size, D gene. D genes are given only for firm matches. Clone size is stated in some rows and not others, as once, few, many or a class when expanded.

cdr3_aa: CASSLGGRRVGNSPLHF; cdr3_nt: TGTGCCAGCAGCTTAGGTGGGCGGAGGGTAGGGAATTCACCCCTCCACTTT; j_call: TRBJ1-6; v_call: TRBV7-6; clone_size: few; d_call: -
cdr3_aa: CASRMDRELEAFF; cdr3_nt: TGTGCCAGCAGGATGGACAGGGAACTGGAAGCTTTCTTT; j_call: TRBJ1-1; v_call: TRBV6-6; clone_size: few; d_call: TRBD1
cdr3_aa: CASTVGLAVNEQFF; cdr3_nt: TGTGCCAGCACCGTGGGACTAGCGGTGAATGAGCAGTTCTTC; j_call: TRBJ2-1; v_call: TRBV6-1; clone_size: -; d_call: TRBD2
cdr3_aa: CASSSQGAVYEQYF; cdr3_nt: TGTGCCAGCAGTTCTCAGGGGGCAGTTTACGAGCAGTACTTC; j_call: TRBJ2-7; v_call: TRBV6-6; clone_size: -; d_call: TRBD1
cdr3_aa: CASSTHSGRANNEQFF; cdr3_nt: TGTGCCAGTAGTACCCATAGCGGGAGGGCCAACAATGAGCAGTTCTTC; j_call: TRBJ2-1; v_call: TRBV19; clone_size: -; d_call: TRBD2
cdr3_aa: CASSAGVGGGQETQYF; cdr3_nt: TGTGCCAGCAGCGCAGGGGTAGGCGGGGGGCAAGAGACCCAGTACTTC; j_call: TRBJ2-5; v_call: TRBV9; clone_size: -; d_call: TRBD2
cdr3_aa: CASTNRGAGANVLTF; cdr3_nt: TGTGCCAGCACGAACAGGGGGGCAGGGGCCAACGTCCTGACTTTC; j_call: TRBJ2-6; v_call: TRBV28; clone_size: -; d_call: TRBD1
cdr3_aa: CASSLFPAGVGDNEQFF; cdr3_nt: TGTGCCAGCAGCTTATTCCCCGCCGGGGTGGGAGACAATGAGCAGTTCTTC; j_call: TRBJ2-1; v_call: TRBV7-2; clone_size: -; d_call: -
cdr3_aa: CASSYYRAESNQPQHF; cdr3_nt: TGTGCCAGCAGTTATTATAGGGCTGAGAGCAATCAGCCCCAGCATTTT; j_call: TRBJ1-5; v_call: TRBV6-6; clone_size: -; d_call: -
cdr3_aa: CATSRISDPSYEQYF; cdr3_nt: TGTGCCACCAGCAGAATTTCAGATCCCTCCTACGAGCAGTACTTC; j_call: TRBJ2-7; v_call: TRBV15; clone_size: -; d_call: -
cdr3_aa: CASGQGTDTQYF; cdr3_nt: TGTGCCAGCGGACAGGGAACAGATACGCAGTATTTT; j_call: TRBJ2-3; v_call: TRBV5-4; clone_size: -; d_call: TRBD1
cdr3_aa: CASSLTYRGSLEDTQYF; cdr3_nt: TGTGCCAGCAGCTTAACGTACAGGGGCTCCCTGGAAGATACGCAGTATTTT; j_call: TRBJ2-3; v_call: TRBV7-3; clone_size: -; d_call: TRBD1
cdr3_aa: CASTSSRVNYGYTF; cdr3_nt: TGTGCCAGCACCAGCTCCAGGGTTAACTATGGCTACACCTTC; j_call: TRBJ1-2; v_call: TRBV28; clone_size: -; d_call: -
cdr3_aa: CASSLGGANQPQHF; cdr3_nt: TGCGCCAGCAGCTTGGGGGGGGCGAATCAGCCCCAGCATTTT; j_call: TRBJ1-5; v_call: TRBV5-1; clone_size: -; d_call: -
cdr3_aa: CASSEIQGSDYEQYF; cdr3_nt: TGTGCCAGTAGTGAGATACAGGGGTCCGACTACGAGCAGTACTTC; j_call: TRBJ2-7; v_call: TRBV19; clone_size: once; d_call: TRBD1
cdr3_aa: CASSRSGTTYEQYF; cdr3_nt: TGTGCCAGCAGCCGAAGCGGGACCACCTACGAGCAGTACTTC; j_call: TRBJ2-7; v_call: TRBV7-2; clone_size: -; d_call: TRBD2
cdr3_aa: CASSARTATNEKLFF; cdr3_nt: TGTGCCAGCAGCGCCCGGACAGCAACTAATGAAAAACTGTTTTTT; j_call: TRBJ1-4; v_call: TRBV14; clone_size: -; d_call: -
cdr3_aa: CASRRTGSSGNTIYF; cdr3_nt: TGTGCCAGCAGACGGACAGGGAGCTCTGGAAACACCATATATTTT; j_call: TRBJ1-3; v_call: TRBV6-1; clone_size: -; d_call: TRBD1
cdr3_aa: CASSFQGTNEKLFF; cdr3_nt: TGTGCCAGCAGCTTCCAGGGCACTAATGAAAAACTGTTTTTT; j_call: TRBJ1-4; v_call: TRBV7-9; clone_size: -; d_call: -
cdr3_aa: CASSYQRGASSYNEQFF; cdr3_nt: TGTGCCAGCAGTTACCAGCGGGGGGCGAGCTCCTACAATGAGCAGTTCTTC; j_call: TRBJ2-1; v_call: TRBV6-9; clone_size: -; d_call: TRBD2
cdr3_aa: CASSYSTKGQETQYF; cdr3_nt: TGTGCCAGCAGTTACTCGACAAAGGGACAAGAGACCCAGTACTTC; j_call: TRBJ2-5; v_call: TRBV6-5; clone_size: -; d_call: -
cdr3_aa: CASSADSEKLFF; cdr3_nt: TGCGCCAGCAGCGCGGACAGTGAAAAACTGTTTTTT; j_call: TRBJ1-4; v_call: TRBV5-1; clone_size: -; d_call: -
cdr3_aa: CASSSRTSAHPPPYNEQFF; cdr3_nt: TGTGCCAGTAGTTCCCGGACTAGCGCCCACCCTCCCCCATACAATGAGCAGTTCTTC; j_call: TRBJ2-1; v_call: TRBV19; clone_size: -; d_call: TRBD2
cdr3_aa: CASSESRGKAEAFF; cdr3_nt: TGTGCCAGCAGTGAATCCAGGGGGAAGGCTGAAGCTTTCTTT; j_call: TRBJ1-1; v_call: TRBV25-1; clone_size: -; d_call: TRBD1
cdr3_aa: CASSPRTANTGELFF; cdr3_nt: TGTGCCAGCAGCCCGAGGACAGCGAACACCGGGGAGCTGTTTTTT; j_call: TRBJ2-2; v_call: TRBV4-2; clone_size: -; d_call: -
cdr3_aa: CASSVRADTQYF; cdr3_nt: TGTGCCAGCAGCGTCAGGGCAGATACGCAGTATTTT; j_call: TRBJ2-3; v_call: TRBV7-6; clone_size: -; d_call: -
cdr3_aa: CASSQEGMNTEAFF; cdr3_nt: TGCGCCAGCAGCCAAGAAGGGATGAACACTGAAGCTTTCTTT; j_call: TRBJ1-1; v_call: TRBV4-1; clone_size: -; d_call: -
cdr3_aa: CASLGRGDQPQHF; cdr3_nt: TGTGCCAGCTTAGGACGCGGAGATCAGCCCCAGCATTTT; j_call: TRBJ1-5; v_call: TRBV6-1; clone_size: once; d_call: -
cdr3_aa: CASLGTGPGNEQFF; cdr3_nt: TGTGCCAGCTTGGGAACAGGACCCGGCAATGAGCAGTTCTTC; j_call: TRBJ2-1; v_call: TRBV28; clone_size: -; d_call: -
cdr3_aa: CASSPRERYGYTF; cdr3_nt: TGTGCCAGCAGCCCTCGGGAGCGGTATGGCTACACCTTC; j_call: TRBJ1-2; v_call: TRBV6-5; clone_size: medium-sized; d_call: -
cdr3_aa: CASSEIGETQYF; cdr3_nt: TGTGCCAGCAGTGAAATTGGTGAGACCCAGTACTTC; j_call: TRBJ2-5; v_call: TRBV6-1; clone_size: -; d_call: -
cdr3_aa: CASTLTGMQPQHF; cdr3_nt: TGTGCCAGCACCTTGACAGGGATGCAGCCCCAGCATTTT; j_call: TRBJ1-5; v_call: TRBV2; clone_size: -; d_call: TRBD1
cdr3_aa: CASSQGAYTEAFF; cdr3_nt: TGTGCCAGCAGCCAGGGGGCCTACACTGAAGCTTTCTTT; j_call: TRBJ1-1; v_call: TRBV5-6; clone_size: once; d_call: TRBD1
cdr3_aa: CASRLHRDTENNQHF; cdr3_nt: TGTGCCAGCAGGTTACACCGGGACACCGAGAATAACCAGCATTTT; j_call: TRBJ1-5; v_call: TRBV21-1; clone_size: many; d_call: -
cdr3_aa: CSTCSGNTIYF; cdr3_nt: TGTTCTACATGCTCTGGAAACACCATATATTTT; j_call: TRBJ1-3; v_call: TRBV6-5; clone_size: -; d_call: -
cdr3_aa: CASSNRTGNPGELFF; cdr3_nt: TGTGCCAGCAGCAATAGGACAGGGAATCCCGGGGAGCTGTTTTTT; j_call: TRBJ2-2; v_call: TRBV5-4; clone_size: -; d_call: TRBD1
cdr3_aa: CASRQGGGNTIYF; cdr3_nt: TGTGCTTCGAGGCAGGGCGGTGGAAACACCATATATTTT; j_call: TRBJ1-3; v_call: TRBV6-5; clone_size: -; d_call: -
cdr3_aa: CASSIRQGNYGYTF; cdr3_nt: TGTGCCAGTAGTATACGACAGGGGAACTATGGCTACACCTTC; j_call: TRBJ1-2; v_call: TRBV19; clone_size: -; d_call: TRBD1
cdr3_aa: CASSLGTGELFF; cdr3_nt: TGTGCCAGCAGCTTAGGCACCGGGGAGCTGTTTTTT; j_call: TRBJ2-2; v_call: TRBV7-2; clone_size: once; d_call: -
cdr3_aa: CATSRERQGAQRNNSPLHF; cdr3_nt: TGTGCCACCAGCAGAGAAAGACAGGGGGCGCAAAGGAATAATTCACCCCTCCACTTT; j_call: TRBJ1-6; v_call: TRBV15; clone_size: -; d_call: TRBD1
cdr3_aa: CASSLAGGGNQPQHF; cdr3_nt: TGTGCCAGCAGCTTAGCAGGGGGGGGCAATCAGCCCCAGCATTTT; j_call: TRBJ1-5; v_call: TRBV7-9; clone_size: -; d_call: -
cdr3_aa: CASSLDRGGFQPQHF; cdr3_nt: TGTGCCAGCAGCTTAGATCGGGGGGGCTTTCAGCCCCAGCATTTT; j_call: TRBJ1-5; v_call: TRBV11-2; clone_size: -; d_call: -
cdr3_aa: CAISEPRNMGEQFF; cdr3_nt: TGTGCCATCAGTGAGCCCCGGAATATGGGCGAGCAGTTCTTC; j_call: TRBJ2-1; v_call: TRBV10-3; clone_size: -; d_call: -
cdr3_aa: CASSRLGAGGELFF; cdr3_nt: TGTGCCAGCAGCCGCCTGGGGGCAGGGGGGGAGCTGTTTTTT; j_call: TRBJ2-2; v_call: TRBV27; clone_size: once; d_call: -
cdr3_aa: CASSLPGGTGGQNYGYTF; cdr3_nt: TGCGCCAGCAGCTTACCCGGTGGGACAGGGGGCCAGAACTATGGCTACACCTTC; j_call: TRBJ1-2; v_call: TRBV5-1; clone_size: -; d_call: TRBD1
cdr3_aa: CAWSVQIEAFF; cdr3_nt: TGTGCCTGGAGTGTACAAATTGAAGCTTTCTTT; j_call: TRBJ1-1; v_call: TRBV30; clone_size: -; d_call: -
cdr3_aa: CAWSPTDPWVRKLFF; cdr3_nt: TGTGCCTGGAGTCCGACGGACCCCTGGGTTCGAAAACTGTTTTTT; j_call: TRBJ1-4; v_call: TRBV30; clone_size: -; d_call: -
cdr3_aa: CASSIDRPGPQPQHF; cdr3_nt: TGTGCCAGTAGTATAGATCGTCCAGGGCCCCAGCCCCAGCATTTT; j_call: TRBJ1-5; v_call: TRBV19; clone_size: -; d_call: -
cdr3_aa: CASSFGPHEKLFF; cdr3_nt: TGTGCCAGCAGTTTCGGACCTCACGAAAAACTGTTTTTT; j_call: TRBJ1-4; v_call: TRBV27; clone_size: -; d_call: -
cdr3_aa: CASSPTAGEAETQYF; cdr3_nt: TGTGCCAGCAGCCCCACAGCGGGGGAGGCGGAGACCCAGTACTTC; j_call: TRBJ2-5; v_call: TRBV4-2; clone_size: -; d_call: TRBD2
cdr3_aa: CASSVGLGKGTEAFF; cdr3_nt: TGTGCCAGCAGCGTAGGCTTGGGGAAGGGGACTGAAGCTTTCTTT; j_call: TRBJ1-1; v_call: TRBV9; clone_size: once; d_call: -